This T cell receptor (beta chain) was documented in a study of T cell responses to AZD1222 COVID-19 vaccine. The protocol was immunoSEQ multiplex PCR, while the TCRdb copy is restricted to in-frame clones and leaves out a portion. The sample lists about 120,000 clones, about 87% occurring once. V dropped 5 bases and J dropped 9 bases, with 10 bases sitting between them. The CDR3 spans 11 residues. Looked up from germline, CDR1 is SGHDN and CDR2 is FVKESK. The sample in question was peripheral blood, obtained on day 0 of AZD1222 vaccination. The TCR originated in an adult in good health. The chain carries TRBV14 and TRBJ2-5; D gene uncertain. CDR3 coding DNA: TGTGCCAGCAGCTCCTCAACGGCCCAGTACTTC. Amino acid sequence: CASSSSTAQYF.